The present entry profiles one T cell receptor beta chain with its context. This clone was picked up a small number of times. Its antigen target is currently unknown. No per-base quality is available; no much larger clone lies one base away. V is clipped by 4 bases and J by 2 bases, and the sequence between their germline boundaries is 20 bases long. The CDR3 spans 18 residues, from the cysteine through the phenylalanine. The entry retains the CDR3 DNA only, 54 bases that are in frame from base 1. CDR1 SNHLY and CDR2 FYNNEI were looked up in the germline V gene. In the prospective study, participants were roughly 18 to 95 years old, resided in about two dozen geographic areas of the United States, and were enrolled through a virtual design. To assign participants to cohorts, the prospective study relied on clinical history that participants themselves reported in a screening survey and a study questionnaire. Mobile phlebotomists in the prospective study collected whole blood, serum and a nasopharyngeal or oropharyngeal swab from every participant. Additional blood draws and questionnaires over a 2-month period could optionally be provided by prospective study participants. Before DNA extraction, blood samples from the prospective study were shipped at room temperature or frozen.

TCRbeta CDR3 regions were amplified from genomic DNA using the immunoSEQ Assay, a bias-controlled multiplex PCR. The source study handled its data this way. The number of nucleated cells in each sample was estimated by amplification of reference gene primers within the assay. To quantify the absolute abundance of each unique TCRbeta CDR3 rearrangement, sequence reads were collapsed and filtered. For each sample, productive Simpson clonality was calculated by taking the square root of Simpson's diversity index across productive rearrangements. TCRdb provides this immuneACCESS table in a form limited to in-frame rearrangements. Some clones are lacking; in checked studies, under half of them reflect an unresolved V gene, and why the rest are absent is not known. That table supplies the V and J calls and clone size; D and trimming were determined from the DNA. Within this sample are some 460,000 clones, with nearly 90% of them counted one time only. The ten largest account for 1.5% to 2% of the sample.

The sample belongs to a study of blood T cell repertoires in COVID-19 (dated by TCRdb to about 2020). For the wider study: The collaborator samples originated in the United States, Italy and Spain and spanned the acute and convalescent phases of COVID-19. The prospective study material was composed of cDNA or gDNA derived from T cells, B-cell-depleted T cells, or PBMCs. Subjects who had been exposed to COVID-19, were actively infected with it, or had recovered from it provided the deeply sampled blood TCRbeta repertoires that made up the dataset. The repertoires were released in a freely available public database intended as a resource for research on the immune response to SARS-CoV-2. The samples were drawn from the first 160 participants of the ongoing ImmuneRACE study and from some 1,300 subjects provided by 6 global collaborators. Sample metadata almost always included a de-identified subject ID, COVID-19 status, age in years and sex. Where available, HLA class I and class II types were obtained from metadata supplied by the sample provider rather than from assay-based typing.

Points the paper makes about the study in general: How much clinical and demographic metadata was included differed by source and by participant, and the metadata was provided uncurated.

The sequence was collected from a woman aged 18-29 years with acute COVID-19. Sequenced input: PBMCs or T cells enriched from blood (not recorded which). The chain employs TRBV2 and TRBJ1-4; perhaps TRBD1 is the D gene, with 5 bases matching. The nucleotide sequence reads TGTGCCAGCAGTGTGGGGCCGGCCTTCCGGTCGACTAATGAAAAACTGTTTTTT. It translates to CASSVGPAFRSTNEKLFF.